This is a list of T cell receptor beta chains from one sample in a study of T cells and copy number aberrations in small-cell lung cancer. Sequenced by immunoSEQ multiplex PCR; TCRdb stores in-frame clones only, minus some. Here the sample spans 9,400 or so clones, about 75% being singletons. Sequenced material: normal tissue next to the tumor. The receptors here all came from a man in his 60s with small cell lung cancer. Each CDR3 is given with its conserved first and last residue. A D gene is named only where the DNA matches it firmly. Clone size is shown for a subset of rows, as once, few, many or a class of expanded clone.

size: -
D: -
V: TRBV11-3
J: TRBJ2-2
DNA: TGTGCCAGCAGCCCCACGCGACTAGTAACCGGGGAGCTGTTTTTT
CDR3: CASSPTRLVTGELFF

size: medium-sized
D: TRBD2
V: TRBV19
J: TRBJ2-7
DNA: TGTGCCAGTAGCCACGGCGGGACTAGTGTCTACGAGCAGTACTTC
CDR3: CASSHGGTSVYEQYF

size: -
D: -
V: TRBV27
J: TRBJ2-2
DNA: TGTGCCAGCAGTTTAAGTCCCGGCACCGGGGAGCTGTTTTTT
CDR3: CASSLSPGTGELFF

size: -
D: -
V: TRBV2
J: TRBJ2-1
DNA: TGTGCCAGCAGTGCGGGCGGAGTGGGGAATGAGCAGTTCTTC
CDR3: CASSAGGVGNEQFF

size: -
D: TRBD2
V: TRBV5-1
J: TRBJ2-1
DNA: TGCGCCAGCACCACTAGCGGGACTGGCTACAATGAGCAGTTCTTC
CDR3: CASTTSGTGYNEQFF

size: once
D: -
V: TRBV2
J: TRBJ1-1
DNA: TGTGCCAGCAGTGAGTTAGAGAACACTGAAGCTTTCTTT
CDR3: CASSELENTEAFF

size: -
D: -
V: TRBV2
J: TRBJ1-2
DNA: TGTGCCAGCAGCAACACAGCCTCTAACTATGGCTACACCTTC
CDR3: CASSNTASNYGYTF

size: -
D: TRBD2
V: TRBV6-6
J: TRBJ2-1
DNA: TGTGCCAGCAGTTACTCGAGCGGGGATTACAATGAGCAGTTCTTC
CDR3: CASSYSSGDYNEQFF

size: -
D: -
V: TRBV9
J: TRBJ2-3
DNA: TGTGCCAGCAGCGTAGGCCCTGTCCCCTACACAGATACGCAGTATTTT
CDR3: CASSVGPVPYTDTQYF

size: -
D: TRBD2
V: TRBV7-9
J: TRBJ2-3
DNA: TGTGCCAGCAGCTTCACTGTACTAGCGGTATCGGATACGCAGTATTTT
CDR3: CASSFTVLAVSDTQYF

size: -
D: -
V: TRBV6-5
J: TRBJ2-7
DNA: TGTGCCAGCAGTTCGAGGAGCTCCTACGAGCAGTACTTC
CDR3: CASSSRSSYEQYF

size: few
D: TRBD2
V: TRBV11-2
J: TRBJ2-7
DNA: TGTGCCAGCAGCTCATCGGCCGGGACTAGCTTCCACGAGCAGTACTTC
CDR3: CASSSSAGTSFHEQYF

size: -
D: -
V: TRBV28
J: TRBJ2-1
DNA: TGTGCCAGCAGTTATGGCCAGGGCCTAGAGCAGTTCTTC
CDR3: CASSYGQGLEQFF

size: few
D: -
V: TRBV5-1
J: TRBJ2-1
DNA: TGCGCCAGCAGCACTGTAGGCTTGCTCAATGAGCAGTTCTTC
CDR3: CASSTVGLLNEQFF

size: -
D: -
V: TRBV5-8
J: TRBJ2-5
DNA: TGTGCCAGCAGCTTGGTCCAGGGAGAGCGAGAGACCCAGTACTTC
CDR3: CASSLVQGERETQYF

size: -
D: -
V: TRBV20-1
J: TRBJ2-7
DNA: TGCAGTGCTAGGGCTACCTACGAGCAGTACTTC
CDR3: CSARATYEQYF

size: -
D: -
V: TRBV28
J: TRBJ1-1
DNA: TGTGCCAGCAAGCGGGCCGGGAGTCGCAGTGAAGCTTTCTTT
CDR3: CASKRAGSRSEAFF

size: -
D: -
V: TRBV6-1
J: TRBJ2-1
DNA: TGTGCCAGCAGGTATTGGGGCCTGAATGAGCAGTTCTTC
CDR3: CASRYWGLNEQFF

size: -
D: TRBD1
V: TRBV4-1
J: TRBJ1-2
DNA: TGCGCCAGCAGCCAAGACCCGGGACAGGCACTCTATGGCTACACCTTC
CDR3: CASSQDPGQALYGYTF

size: -
D: -
V: TRBV7-9
J: TRBJ1-1
DNA: TGTGCCAGCAGCTTAGACGAGGGCACTGAAGCTTTCTTT
CDR3: CASSLDEGTEAFF

size: few
D: TRBD1
V: TRBV5-1
J: TRBJ2-7
DNA: TGCGCCAGCAGCTGGGGACAGGGGGCTCTCGACGAGCAGTACTTC
CDR3: CASSWGQGALDEQYF

size: -
D: TRBD2
V: TRBV6-4
J: TRBJ2-6
DNA: TGTGCCAGCAGCCTACTAGCGGGAGGGGCCAACGTCCTGACTTTC
CDR3: CASSLLAGGANVLTF

size: -
D: -
V: TRBV5-1
J: TRBJ1-1
DNA: TGCGCCAGCAGCTTGGATCTGGGAGGCACTGAAGCTTTCTTT
CDR3: CASSLDLGGTEAFF

size: -
D: -
V: TRBV14
J: TRBJ2-1
DNA: TGTGCCAGCAGCCAACTCGGACTAGGGGGGGAAGTGGGGCAGTTCTTC
CDR3: CASSQLGLGGEVGQFF

size: -
D: TRBD2
V: TRBV11-2
J: TRBJ2-5
DNA: TGTGCCAGCAGCCCTCTCCCGGGTGAGCGGGAGTGGGTTGGGGAGACCCAGTACTTC
CDR3: CASSPLPGEREWVGETQYF

size: -
D: -
V: TRBV7-3
J: TRBJ2-3
DNA: TGTGCCAGCAGCTTCGGCGGGAGCACAGATACGCAGTATTTT
CDR3: CASSFGGSTDTQYF

size: -
D: -
V: TRBV20-1
J: TRBJ1-1
DNA: TGCAGTGCTAGGGGATCCCCACGGGCTTTCTTT
CDR3: CSARGSPRAFF

size: -
D: -
V: TRBV19
J: TRBJ2-7
DNA: TGTGCCAGTAGTATGGGTTTTAACTACGAGCAGTACTTC
CDR3: CASSMGFNYEQYF

size: -
D: -
V: TRBV6-5
J: TRBJ1-2
DNA: TGTGCCAGCAGTTACCAGGGCTCTGGCTATGGCTACACCTTC
CDR3: CASSYQGSGYGYTF

size: -
D: -
V: TRBV11-3
J: TRBJ2-1
DNA: TGTGCCAGCAGCTTAGATTTTGGTGGGTTGGGGAATGAGCAGTTCTTC
CDR3: CASSLDFGGLGNEQFF

size: -
D: -
V: TRBV5-1
J: TRBJ1-1
DNA: TGCGCCAGCAGCTTGGACAGTGGGGGCTTGAACACTGAAGCTTTCTTT
CDR3: CASSLDSGGLNTEAFF

size: -
D: -
V: TRBV5-6
J: TRBJ2-2
DNA: TGTGCCAGCAACCAGCACGCGAACACCGGGGAGCTGTTTTTT
CDR3: CASNQHANTGELFF

size: -
D: TRBD1
V: TRBV15
J: TRBJ1-1
DNA: TGTGCCACCAGCAGAATGGACAGGGTCCACACTGAAGCTTTCTTT
CDR3: CATSRMDRVHTEAFF

size: -
D: -
V: TRBV6-1
J: TRBJ1-5
DNA: TGTGCCAGCAGTGAAGACAGGGCCAGCAATCAGCCCCAGCATTTT
CDR3: CASSEDRASNQPQHF

size: -
D: -
V: TRBV6-1
J: TRBJ2-2
DNA: TGTGCCAGCAGTGATGGCTCGGTCGACACCGGGGAGCTGTTTTTT
CDR3: CASSDGSVDTGELFF

size: -
D: TRBD1
V: TRBV19
J: TRBJ2-2
DNA: TGTGCCAGTTCCGGACAGGCGAACACCGGGGAGCTGTTTTTT
CDR3: CASSGQANTGELFF

size: -
D: TRBD1
V: TRBV2
J: TRBJ1-2
DNA: TGTGCCAGCAACAGAGAGACAGGGGCTGGCTACACCTTC
CDR3: CASNRETGAGYTF

size: -
D: -
V: TRBV5-1
J: TRBJ2-2
DNA: TGCGCCAGCAGCTTGAGCCCCAACGTCCCCGGGGAGCTGTTTTTT
CDR3: CASSLSPNVPGELFF